The rows below give T cell receptor beta chains drawn from one sample of a study of blood T cell repertoires in COVID-19. The assay was immunoSEQ multiplex PCR, and TCRdb's table has in-frame clones only and misses some. Of about 300,000 clones listed, over 70% are singletons. Source material: peripheral blood. Every receptor here comes from a woman aged 45-60 years with acute or convalescent COVID-19. Each CDR3 is given without its conserved first and last residue. Part of the rows lack a size; the others show once, few, many or a class for expanded clones.

j_call: TRBJ2-7
v_call: TRBV5-4
clone_size: .
cdr3_length: 12
cdr3_aa: ASSTDRGQVEQY

j_call: TRBJ2-1
v_call: TRBV5-1
clone_size: .
cdr3_length: 13
cdr3_aa: ASSLGGQANNEQF

j_call: TRBJ2-7
v_call: TRBV6-5
clone_size: .
cdr3_length: 13
cdr3_aa: ASNWAGEGSYEQY

j_call: TRBJ1-2
v_call: TRBV14
clone_size: .
cdr3_length: 11
cdr3_aa: ASSPRTGDGYT

j_call: TRBJ1-1
v_call: TRBV3-1/TRBV3-2
clone_size: .
cdr3_length: 11
cdr3_aa: ASSRGGAGGAF

j_call: TRBJ1-3
v_call: TRBV29-1
clone_size: .
cdr3_length: 12
cdr3_aa: SVEGGTVGNTIY

j_call: TRBJ1-2
v_call: TRBV6-1
clone_size: .
cdr3_length: 13
cdr3_aa: ASSEVGMIDSGYT

j_call: TRBJ1-6
v_call: TRBV4-3
clone_size: .
cdr3_length: 14
cdr3_aa: ASSQFSGLVGSPLH

j_call: TRBJ1-5
v_call: TRBV9
clone_size: few
cdr3_length: 12
cdr3_aa: ASSAGGPNQPQH

j_call: TRBJ2-7
v_call: TRBV9
clone_size: once
cdr3_length: 12
cdr3_aa: ASSVARQSYEQY

j_call: TRBJ2-1
v_call: TRBV7-9
clone_size: .
cdr3_length: 12
cdr3_aa: ASSLAGATEEQF

j_call: TRBJ2-3
v_call: TRBV16
clone_size: .
cdr3_length: 13
cdr3_aa: ASSHPGQLNQAVY

j_call: TRBJ2-1
v_call: TRBV3-1/TRBV3-2
clone_size: .
cdr3_length: 12
cdr3_aa: ASSQQGSYNEQF

j_call: TRBJ1-1
v_call: TRBV27
clone_size: .
cdr3_length: 12
cdr3_aa: ASSLTAKNTEAF

j_call: TRBJ2-2
v_call: TRBV24-1
clone_size: .
cdr3_length: 13
cdr3_aa: ATSDMTANTGELF

j_call: TRBJ2-1
v_call: TRBV7-2
clone_size: .
cdr3_length: 13
cdr3_aa: ASSFGAGGYNEQF

j_call: TRBJ1-6
v_call: TRBV12-5
clone_size: .
cdr3_length: 11
cdr3_aa: ASGPGQGSPLH

j_call: TRBJ2-2
v_call: TRBV2
clone_size: .
cdr3_length: 11
cdr3_aa: ASRGRDVGELF

j_call: TRBJ2-7
v_call: TRBV4-3
clone_size: few
cdr3_length: 14
cdr3_aa: ASRPAGGLADYEQY

j_call: TRBJ1-2
v_call: TRBV7-2
clone_size: .
cdr3_length: 12
cdr3_aa: ASSIQQGNYGYT

j_call: TRBJ2-7
v_call: TRBV7-9
clone_size: few
cdr3_length: 12
cdr3_aa: ASSLSSRMNEQY

j_call: TRBJ1-2
v_call: TRBV24-1
clone_size: many
cdr3_length: 11
cdr3_aa: ATSDFQGDGYT

j_call: TRBJ1-4
v_call: TRBV5-6
clone_size: .
cdr3_length: 10
cdr3_aa: ASSLGTGTLF

j_call: TRBJ2-3
v_call: TRBV5-4
clone_size: .
cdr3_length: 13
cdr3_aa: ASSLAGSGSDTQY

j_call: TRBJ1-1
v_call: TRBV12-3/TRBV12-4
clone_size: .
cdr3_length: 11
cdr3_aa: ASTFEGDTEAF

j_call: TRBJ1-1
v_call: TRBV5-1
clone_size: .
cdr3_length: 13
cdr3_aa: ASSLSRALLTEAF

j_call: TRBJ1-6
v_call: TRBV18
clone_size: .
cdr3_length: 13
cdr3_aa: ASSPPGSRDSPLH

j_call: TRBJ1-2
v_call: TRBV29-1
clone_size: .
cdr3_length: 11
cdr3_aa: SVDRQGIYGYT

j_call: TRBJ2-7
v_call: TRBV9
clone_size: .
cdr3_length: 11
cdr3_aa: ASSRGQSGEQY

j_call: TRBJ2-3
v_call: TRBV3-1/TRBV3-2
clone_size: .
cdr3_length: 15
cdr3_aa: ASSQGVGALSTDTQY

j_call: TRBJ1-2
v_call: TRBV9
clone_size: .
cdr3_length: 12
cdr3_aa: ASSFRTGDYGYT

j_call: TRBJ2-1
v_call: TRBV6-1
clone_size: .
cdr3_length: 13
cdr3_aa: ASSEWEAGYNEQF

j_call: TRBJ2-3
v_call: TRBV7-7
clone_size: .
cdr3_length: 12
cdr3_aa: ASSLGTNTDTQY

j_call: TRBJ1-2
v_call: TRBV5-8
clone_size: .
cdr3_length: 12
cdr3_aa: ASSSPTGVGGYT

j_call: TRBJ1-5
v_call: TRBV21-1
clone_size: .
cdr3_length: 18
cdr3_aa: ASSKALPDDRTSSNQPQH

j_call: TRBJ2-5
v_call: TRBV12-3/TRBV12-4
clone_size: .
cdr3_length: 11
cdr3_aa: ASSFGGEGTQY

j_call: TRBJ1-5
v_call: TRBV5-8
clone_size: once
cdr3_length: 13
cdr3_aa: ASSVRSGGNQPQH

j_call: TRBJ2-7
v_call: TRBV6-2/TRBV6-3
clone_size: few
cdr3_length: 12
cdr3_aa: ASSPSGRVNEQY

j_call: TRBJ2-2
v_call: TRBV6-5
clone_size: .
cdr3_length: 10
cdr3_aa: ASSYRDGELF

j_call: TRBJ2-2
v_call: TRBV9
clone_size: .
cdr3_length: 13
cdr3_aa: ASSVEGRFTGELF

j_call: TRBJ2-3
v_call: TRBV3-1/TRBV3-2
clone_size: .
cdr3_length: 14
cdr3_aa: ASSQEATGSTDTQY

j_call: TRBJ1-2
v_call: TRBV3-1/TRBV3-2
clone_size: .
cdr3_length: 11
cdr3_aa: ASTSDSYYGYT

j_call: TRBJ1-3
v_call: TRBV27
clone_size: .
cdr3_length: 11
cdr3_aa: ASSFRPGNTIY

j_call: TRBJ2-2
v_call: TRBV12-3/TRBV12-4
clone_size: .
cdr3_length: 10
cdr3_aa: ACRDSTGELF

j_call: TRBJ1-5
v_call: TRBV6-2/TRBV6-3
clone_size: .
cdr3_length: 13
cdr3_aa: ASSYFTGGNQPQH

j_call: TRBJ2-1
v_call: TRBV5-4
clone_size: .
cdr3_length: 13
cdr3_aa: ASSLGTSGYNEQF

j_call: TRBJ2-5
v_call: TRBV30
clone_size: .
cdr3_length: 10
cdr3_aa: AWRMERGTQY

j_call: TRBJ1-1
v_call: TRBV13
clone_size: few
cdr3_length: 11
cdr3_aa: ASSLQGGTEAF

j_call: TRBJ1-1
v_call: TRBV2
clone_size: .
cdr3_length: 11
cdr3_aa: ASSRWAGTEAF

j_call: TRBJ1-2
v_call: TRBV19
clone_size: .
cdr3_length: 11
cdr3_aa: ASNTGQKRGYT

j_call: TRBJ2-7
v_call: TRBV3-1/TRBV3-2
clone_size: once
cdr3_length: 11
cdr3_aa: ASSPTGSLEQY

j_call: TRBJ2-3
v_call: TRBV7-8
clone_size: .
cdr3_length: 15
cdr3_aa: ASSLAGASGNTDTQY

j_call: TRBJ1-2
v_call: TRBV19
clone_size: .
cdr3_length: 12
cdr3_aa: ASSIGWDSYGYT

j_call: TRBJ2-1
v_call: TRBV30
clone_size: .
cdr3_length: 14
cdr3_aa: AWESSGQGSYNEQF

j_call: TRBJ2-5
v_call: TRBV7-9
clone_size: .
cdr3_length: 13
cdr3_aa: ASSPGAGDRETQY

j_call: TRBJ2-1
v_call: TRBV18
clone_size: .
cdr3_length: 13
cdr3_aa: ASSPPIGGAGEQF

j_call: TRBJ1-2
v_call: TRBV4-2
clone_size: .
cdr3_length: 13
cdr3_aa: ASSHPGQGGDGYT

j_call: TRBJ2-1
v_call: TRBV6-5
clone_size: .
cdr3_length: 12
cdr3_aa: ASSYTANYNEQF

j_call: TRBJ2-2
v_call: TRBV6-4
clone_size: .
cdr3_length: 11
cdr3_aa: ASSDRVSGELF

j_call: TRBJ1-1
v_call: TRBV30
clone_size: .
cdr3_length: 12
cdr3_aa: AWSPDRGYTGAF